The 17 T cell receptor beta chains given below trace back to one sample, sequenced in a study of blood T cell repertoires in COVID-19. This table comes from immunoSEQ multiplex PCR, and its TCRdb copy is limited to in-frame clones, with some not included. The table records over 150,000 clones, just under 85% of them present only once. Sequencing used peripheral blood. The source is a human donor with acute or convalescent COVID-19. The donor label of this sample is uncertain.

The gene calls are TRBV7-8 and TRBJ1-5; 8 nucleotides align to TRBD1. The germline V gene has CDR1 SGHVS and CDR2 FQNEAQ. With V trimmed by 5 bases and J by 1 base, 7 bases remained unmatched. The CDR3 totals 16 residues. CDR3 loop: CASSADRGESNQPQHF. CDR3 DNA: TGTGCCAGCAGCGCTGACAGGGGCGAAAGCAATCAGCCCCAGCATTTT.

The V call is TRBV6-6, the J call TRBJ1-2; D may be TRBD1 (5 bases). Trimming took off 5 bases at V and 4 bases at J, with 11 bases between the two ends. Germline CDR1 reads MNHNY; CDR2 reads SVGAGI (reference sequence). The CDR3 is 13 residues long. The CDR3 region is CASSPDSSYGYTF. For the CDR3, the DNA is TGTGCCAGCAGTCCAGACAGCTCCTATGGCTACACCTTC.

The genes are TRBV19 and TRBJ1-1; no firm D call. The CDR3 has 12 residues. Per the germline V gene, CDR1 is LNHDA and CDR2 is SQIVND (reference sequence). Trimming removed 6 bases from V and 4 bases from J, with 9 bases in between. The CDR3 loop reads CASSRFGTEAFF. CDR3 coding DNA: TGTGCCAGTAGCAGGTTCGGCACTGAAGCTTTCTTT. The full variable domain, in which reference TRBV19 and TRBJ1-1 provide the parts outside the CDR3, is DGGITQSPKYLFRKEGQNVTLSCEQNLNHDAMYWYRQDPGQGLRLIYYSQIVNDFQKGDIAEGYSVSREKKESFPLTVTSAQKNPTAFYLCASSRFGTEAFFGQGTRLTVV.

The chain carries TRBV9 and TRBJ1-2, with 7 bases aligning to TRBD1. Trimming removed 2 bases from V and 3 bases from J; junction bases left unmatched: 10. Germline V gene lookup returns CDR1 SGDLS and CDR2 YYNGEE. This CDR3 comprises 16 residues. CDR3 coding DNA: TGTGCCAGCAGCGTGGAGGGGGCGCATGGGCACTATGGCTACACCTTC. Its protein is CASSVEGAHGHYGYTF. Complete variable domain (other parts from reference TRBV9 and TRBJ1-2): DSGVTQTPKHLITATGQRVTLRCSPRSGDLSVYWYQQSLDQGLQFLIQYYNGEERAKGNILERFSAQQFPDLHSELNLSSLELGDSALYFCASSVEGAHGHYGYTFGSGTRLTVV.

In its sample, this clone was seen a few times. The CDR3 DNA reads TGTGCCAGCAGCCTCACTAGCGGGTCTGCCTACGAGCAGTACTTC. Translating gives CASSLTSGSAYEQYF. This chain connects TRBV7-3 to TRBJ2-7; 9 bases are a match to TRBD2. V lost 5 bases to trimming and J lost 2 bases; unmatched junction nucleotides: 7. Germline loops: CDR1 SGHTA, CDR2 FQGTGA. This CDR3 contains 15 residues.

V usage is TRBV9 and J usage is TRBJ2-2, with TRBD2 as a possible D gene (5 bases). Germline-derived CDR1 and CDR2 are SGDLS and YYNGEE. Trimming pared 0 bases from V and 6 bases from J, leaving 12 bases between. The CDR3 is 15 residues long. The CDR3 bases are TGTGCCAGCAGCGTAGGGGGAGCTGGGTCCGGGGAGCTGTTTTTT. Its protein is CASSVGGAGSGELFF.

The V gene is TRBV6-1, the J gene TRBJ2-6; 7 bases match TRBD2. The CDR3 runs 17 residues. Germline assignment: CDR1 MNHNS and CDR2 SASEGT. V lost 0 bases to trimming and J lost 0 bases; unmatched junction nucleotides: 2. The CDR3 DNA reads TGTGCCAGCAGTGAAGCGCGGGGGTACTCTGGGGCCAACGTCCTGACTTTC. Its translation is CASSEARGYSGANVLTF.

This rearrangement joins TRBV19 to TRBJ2-7; TRBD2 matches at 7 bases. CDR1 LNHDA and CDR2 SQIVND come from the germline V gene (reference sequence). The CDR3 extends over 14 amino acids. V was clipped by 2 bases and J by 2 bases; unmatched bases: 3. The CDR3 sequence: CASSITAGAYEQYF. The CDR3 nucleotides are TGTGCCAGTAGTATAACCGCGGGGGCCTACGAGCAGTACTTC.

This chain links TRBV5-1 with TRBJ1-1; D unresolved. The V end was cut by 2 bases, the J end by 10 bases, with 15 bases between. Germline CDR1 SGHRS, CDR2 YFSETQ. The CDR3 loop spans 13 amino acids. The CDR3 nucleotides read TGCGCCAGCAGCTTAAGCGGGAATCCTGGAGCTTTCTTT. Protein sequence: CASSLSGNPGAFF.

The chain has TRBV20-1 and TRBJ2-1; 13 nucleotides line up with TRBD2. Germline V CDR1 and CDR2: DFQATT, SNEGSKA (reference sequence). V trimming: 3 bases; J trimming: 12 bases; junction bases outside the gene matches: 8. The CDR3 loop spans 14 amino acids. Here the CDR3 DNA reads TGCAGTGCTAGTACTAGCGGGAGGGCTAATCGGCAGTTCTTC. Translation gives CSASTSGRANRQFF.

This sequence joins TRBV27 and TRBJ2-4; maybe TRBD1 (6 bases). Trimming took 8 bases from V and 6 from J, leaving 20 bases between them. The CDR3 totals 15 residues. Germline CDR1 is MNHEY and CDR2 is SMNVEV (reference sequence). The CDR3 nucleotides are TGTGCCAGCTCCTCAAAGGATAGGGGGAGAAACATTCAGTACTTC. The encoded protein is CASSSKDRGRNIQYF.

This rearrangement joins TRBV19 to TRBJ2-1, with a possible D match to TRBD2 (6 bases). CDR1 and CDR2 (germline): LNHDA, SQIVND (reference sequence). CDR3 length: 12 amino acids. V shed 5 bases and J shed 6 bases, with 8 bases lying between them. DNA of the CDR3: TGTGCCAGTAGTCGGGACTTCAATGAGCAGTTCTTC. It encodes CASSRDFNEQFF.

CDR3 loop: CASRSGWTGELFF. CDR3 sequence (DNA): TGTGCCAGCCGGTCAGGGTGGACCGGGGAGCTGTTTTTT. The V gene is TRBV3-1 (or the pseudogene TRBV3-2), the J gene TRBJ2-2, with D perhaps TRBD1 (5 bases). The CDR3 totals 13 residues. The germline V gene has CDR1 LGHDT and CDR2 YNNKEL (reference sequence). V was shortened by 8 bases and J by 5 bases, with 12 bases between the two germline ends.

This chain joins TRBV29-1 and TRBJ1-1, with D perhaps matching TRBD1 (6 bases). The CDR3 is made up of 13 amino acids. The V end lost 6 bases, the J end lost 6 bases, and 17 bases lay between the germline ends. Germline V gene sequence: CDR1 SQVTM, CDR2 ANQGSEA. CDR3 nucleotide sequence: TGCAGCGTCAAGGGGGGGCTTGTCGCTGAAGCTTTCTTT. Amino acid sequence: CSVKGGLVAEAFF.

J is TRBJ2-1 and V is TRBV30; 9 bases agree with TRBD2. The CDR3 spans 15 residues. Germline CDR1 reads GTSNPN; CDR2 reads SVGIG (reference sequence). Germline trimming cut 6 bases from V and 0 bases from J; bases unmatched to any gene: 6. The CDR3 is CACRLAESSYNEQFF. The CDR3 coding sequence is TGTGCCTGTAGACTAGCGGAAAGCTCCTACAATGAGCAGTTCTTC.

The chain is built from TRBV3-1 (or the pseudogene TRBV3-2) and TRBJ2-5, with D perhaps matching TRBD2 (6 bases). Germline CDR1 is LGHDT and CDR2 is YNNKEL (reference sequence). The CDR3 contains 14 residues. Trimming cost V 4 bases and J 5 bases, with 14 bases left between them. The CDR3 loop reads CASSLPGRGETQYF. For the CDR3, the DNA is TGTGCCAGCAGCCTCCCCGGGAGAGGTGAGACCCAGTACTTC.

The chain uses TRBV14 and TRBJ2-7; the D gene is possibly TRBD2 (7 bases). CDR1 SGHDN and CDR2 FVKESK come from the germline V gene. The CDR3 loop spans 14 amino acids. With 5 bases removed from V and 2 bases from J, the gap between germline ends came to 13 bases. The chain's CDR3 is CASSGGGSTYEQYF. In DNA form, the CDR3 reads TGTGCCAGCAGCGGGGGCGGGAGTACCTACGAGCAGTACTTC.